A selection of T cell receptor beta chains follows, all from one sample in a study of T cell repertoires in cytomegalovirus infection. Via MiXCR, TCRdb re-called the reads, giving one row per CDR3 protein. The sample yields approximately 500,000 distinct CDR3 sequences, approximately 11% seen once. The sequencing input was PBMCs. These TCRs come from a human donor in good health (CMV status not recorded). Some clones in this sample may be carry-over from other donors' samples. The CDR3 runs from the conserved cysteine through the conserved F or W. Each record gives: clone size, V gene, D gene, J gene, CDR3 DNA, CDR3 protein. A D gene is named only where the DNA matches it firmly. Clone size, where shown, is once, few, many, or a class for clones that have expanded.

many	TRBV27	.	TRBJ2-7	TGTGCCAGCAGACCTCCCGACCAATACGAGCAGTACTTC	CASRPPDQYEQYF
.	TRBV28	.	TRBJ2-3	TGTGCCAGCAGTCCGGACGCGACCAAAGATACGCAGTATTTT	CASSPDATKDTQYF
many	TRBV7-9	TRBD2	TRBJ2-5	TGTGCCAGCAGCTTCGGACTAGCGGGAGGGCCTGAGGGAGAGACCCAGTACTTC	CASSFGLAGGPEGETQYF
.	TRBV9	.	TRBJ1-2	TGTGCCAGCAGCGGGGTGGGAGAAGCCCCGGGCGGCTACACCTTC	CASSGVGEAPGGYTF
many	TRBV6-6	TRBD1	TRBJ2-1	TGTGCCAGCAGCCCTGCGACGGGACAGGGTCTCAATGAGCAGTTCTTC	CASSPATGQGLNEQFF
.	TRBV5-4	.	TRBJ2-7	TGTGCCAGCAGCGCCCTGGAGGGGGGATACGAGCAGTACTTC	CASSALEGGYEQYF
.	TRBV29-1	.	TRBJ2-5	TGCAGCGTTGAGGGGGGAACAGGGGACCAGCAGGAGACCCAGTACTTC	CSVEGGTGDQQETQYF
few	TRBV11-3	.	TRBJ1-2	TGTGCCAGCAGCTCTACGGGGGGAGGTGGCTACACCTTC	CASSSTGGGGYTF
many	TRBV27	.	TRBJ1-5	TGTGCCTCCCGGGACGGGGGCCCCAATCAGCCCCAGCATTTT	CASRDGGPNQPQHF
many	TRBV9	.	TRBJ2-1	TGTGCCAGCAGCGCCCTACACAGGGGGGGGAACAATGAGCAGTTCTTC	CASSALHRGGNNEQFF
few	TRBV16	.	TRBJ1-4	TGTGCCAGCAGCCAATCGACTGGAGCAACTAATGAAAAACTGTTTTTT	CASSQSTGATNEKLFF
few	TRBV2	.	TRBJ2-5	TGTGCCAGCAGTGCCTGGCACCAAGAGACCCAGTACTTC	CASSAWHQETQYF
few	TRBV4-2	.	TRBJ2-6	TGTGCCAGCAGCCAAGATCATGGGTTCGGGGCCAACGTCCTGACTTTC	CASSQDHGFGANVLTF
many	TRBV7-2	TRBD1	TRBJ2-7	TGTGCCAGCAAACAAGGGAGGACAGGGTACTACGAGCAGTACTTC	CASKQGRTGYYEQYF
.	TRBV5-6	.	TRBJ2-2	TGTGCCAGCACCTCTAATGCCGGGGAGCTGTTTTTT	CASTSNAGELFF
few	TRBV3-1	.	TRBJ1-6	TGTGCCAGCAGCCTCCCCTCTTCACCCCTCCACTTT	CASSLPSSPLHF
once	TRBV6-4	.	TRBJ2-3	TGTGCCAGCAGCCGACTTGGTGGAAGCACAGATACGCAGTATTTT	CASSRLGGSTDTQYF